This is a list of T cell receptor beta chains from one sample in a study of shared clonotypes between healthy human individuals. The repertoire was sequenced with immunoSEQ multiplex PCR; TCRdb's copy has only in-frame clones and lacks some. Of about 510,000 clones in the sample, 90% to 96% were seen once. Source material: naive CD4+ T cells sorted from blood. Receptor source: a woman in her 30s in good health. CDR3s include the opening cysteine and the closing phenylalanine or tryptophan. Each record gives: J gene, D gene, clone size, V gene, CDR3 DNA, CDR3 protein. The D gene is left open where the match is weak. Only some rows state a clone size, as once, few, many or a class for expanded clones.

j_gene: TRBJ2-3
d_gene: TRBD2
abundance: .
v_gene: TRBV28
CDR3nt: TGTGCCAGCAGCCCGCAGGCTAGCGGGAGGGTCCTTAATACGCAGTATTTT
CDR3aa: CASSPQASGRVLNTQYF

j_gene: TRBJ2-4
d_gene: .
abundance: .
v_gene: TRBV2
CDR3nt: TGTGCCAGCAGTGAGGGTCTCTTATTCATTCAGTACTTC
CDR3aa: CASSEGLLFIQYF

j_gene: TRBJ2-6
d_gene: .
abundance: .
v_gene: TRBV2
CDR3nt: TGTGCCAGCAGCATAGACAGCTCTGGGGCCAACGTCCTGACTTTC
CDR3aa: CASSIDSSGANVLTF

j_gene: TRBJ2-1
d_gene: TRBD2
abundance: .
v_gene: TRBV7-2
CDR3nt: TGTGCCAGCAGCCTAGCGGGAGTTAATGAGCAGTTCTTC
CDR3aa: CASSLAGVNEQFF

j_gene: TRBJ2-2
d_gene: .
abundance: .
v_gene: TRBV7-8
CDR3nt: TGTGCCAGCAGCTTACGGCTAGCCACGAGCACCGGGGAGCTGTTTTTT
CDR3aa: CASSLRLATSTGELFF

j_gene: TRBJ1-1
d_gene: .
abundance: once
v_gene: TRBV28
CDR3nt: TGTGCCAGCAGTCTCCTGAGTCAGCGCACTGAAGCTTTCTTT
CDR3aa: CASSLLSQRTEAFF

j_gene: TRBJ2-7
d_gene: TRBD1
abundance: .
v_gene: TRBV19
CDR3nt: TGTGCCAGTAGTAGGGGACAGGACTCCTACGAGCAGTACTTC
CDR3aa: CASSRGQDSYEQYF

j_gene: TRBJ2-7
d_gene: .
abundance: .
v_gene: TRBV7-2
CDR3nt: TGTGCCAGCAGCTTCAAAATTGGGCACGAGCAGTACTTC
CDR3aa: CASSFKIGHEQYF

j_gene: TRBJ2-1
d_gene: .
abundance: once
v_gene: TRBV6-4
CDR3nt: TGTGCCAGCAGTCTGTTTTCTAGCAGCTCCTACAATGAGCAGTTCTTC
CDR3aa: CASSLFSSSSYNEQFF

j_gene: TRBJ2-7
d_gene: .
abundance: .
v_gene: TRBV27
CDR3nt: TGTGCCAGCAGTACCGAGCAGTACTTC
CDR3aa: CASSTEQYF

j_gene: TRBJ1-1
d_gene: .
abundance: .
v_gene: TRBV5-1
CDR3nt: TGCGCCAGCAACCCTGGGGATGTGTCGAACACTGAAGCTTTCTTT
CDR3aa: CASNPGDVSNTEAFF

j_gene: TRBJ1-4
d_gene: TRBD1
abundance: .
v_gene: TRBV2
CDR3nt: TGTGCCAGCAGTTCCGGGACAGGGTGGAGGCCTAATGAAAAACTGTTTTTT
CDR3aa: CASSSGTGWRPNEKLFF

j_gene: TRBJ2-7
d_gene: TRBD2
abundance: .
v_gene: TRBV19
CDR3nt: TGTGCCAGTAGTTCTACTAGCGGCACCTACGAGCAGTACTTC
CDR3aa: CASSSTSGTYEQYF

j_gene: TRBJ1-1
d_gene: .
abundance: .
v_gene: TRBV6-6
CDR3nt: TGTGCCAGCAGTTATCGGAACACTGAAGCTTTCTTT
CDR3aa: CASSYRNTEAFF

j_gene: TRBJ1-5
d_gene: TRBD1
abundance: .
v_gene: TRBV5-8
CDR3nt: TGTGCCAGCAGCTTGAGGGACAGGGGGCGTTTAAGGGGTCAGCCCCAGCATTTT
CDR3aa: CASSLRDRGRLRGQPQHF

j_gene: TRBJ2-7
d_gene: TRBD1
abundance: .
v_gene: TRBV27
CDR3nt: TGTGCCAGCAGTCTATCACGACAGGGTAGAGGCGAGCAGTACTTC
CDR3aa: CASSLSRQGRGEQYF

j_gene: TRBJ1-1
d_gene: .
abundance: .
v_gene: TRBV4-2
CDR3nt: TGTGCCAGCAGCCAAAAACAGAACACTGAAGCTTTCTTT
CDR3aa: CASSQKQNTEAFF

j_gene: TRBJ2-3
d_gene: .
abundance: .
v_gene: TRBV6-5
CDR3nt: TGTGCCAGCAGTTACTTTCGGTTCGGGACAGATACGCAGTATTTT
CDR3aa: CASSYFRFGTDTQYF

j_gene: TRBJ2-1
d_gene: TRBD2
abundance: .
v_gene: TRBV27
CDR3nt: TGTGCCAGCAGACGTAGCGGGAGGGCGGATGAGCAGTTCTTC
CDR3aa: CASRRSGRADEQFF

j_gene: TRBJ2-1
d_gene: .
abundance: .
v_gene: TRBV9
CDR3nt: TGTGCCAGCAGCGGGCGTTCGGGGGTCTCGATCAATGAGCAGTTCTTC
CDR3aa: CASSGRSGVSINEQFF

j_gene: TRBJ1-2
d_gene: .
abundance: few
v_gene: TRBV2
CDR3nt: TGTGCCAGCAATGGCTACACCTTC
CDR3aa: CASNGYTF

j_gene: TRBJ1-5
d_gene: .
abundance: once
v_gene: TRBV28
CDR3nt: TGTGCCAGCAGTGTCGTAGGGCCCCAGCATTTT
CDR3aa: CASSVVGPQHF

j_gene: TRBJ2-7
d_gene: .
abundance: once
v_gene: TRBV7-8
CDR3nt: TGTGCCAGCTCCAGGCCGGCAGGGGTCCCCTACGAGCAGTACTTC
CDR3aa: CASSRPAGVPYEQYF

j_gene: TRBJ2-7
d_gene: .
abundance: once
v_gene: TRBV5-1
CDR3nt: TGCGCCAGCAGCTTCAGAGAGAGCTACGAGCAGTACTTC
CDR3aa: CASSFRESYEQYF

j_gene: TRBJ1-4
d_gene: .
abundance: .
v_gene: TRBV15
CDR3nt: TGTGCCACCAGCAGACTAGAGGCAACTAATGAAAAACTGTTTTTT
CDR3aa: CATSRLEATNEKLFF

j_gene: TRBJ1-4
d_gene: .
abundance: .
v_gene: TRBV7-6
CDR3nt: TGTGCCAGCAGCCTAGCTGGTGCCGTGGGTGAAAAACTGTTTTTT
CDR3aa: CASSLAGAVGEKLFF

j_gene: TRBJ2-7
d_gene: TRBD2
abundance: .
v_gene: TRBV7-9
CDR3nt: TGCCTGACTAGCAATGGCATCGAGCAGTACTTC
CDR3aa: CLTSNGIEQYF

j_gene: TRBJ1-1
d_gene: .
abundance: .
v_gene: TRBV7-9
CDR3nt: TGTGCCAGCAGCTCTCGAGCAGGGGAGATAACTGAAGCTTTCTTT
CDR3aa: CASSSRAGEITEAFF

j_gene: TRBJ2-7
d_gene: .
abundance: .
v_gene: TRBV28
CDR3nt: TGTGCCAGCAGTTTTTACCCTTTAGAGCAGTACTTC
CDR3aa: CASSFYPLEQYF

j_gene: TRBJ2-3
d_gene: TRBD2
abundance: once
v_gene: TRBV7-2
CDR3nt: TGTGCCAGCAGCCAATCCGCCTTTGCGGGAGGGCGAGGAGATACGCAGTATTTT
CDR3aa: CASSQSAFAGGRGDTQYF

j_gene: TRBJ2-7
d_gene: .
abundance: .
v_gene: TRBV18
CDR3nt: TGTGCCAGCTCACCGACCGGGACTGACTCCTACGAGCAGTACTTC
CDR3aa: CASSPTGTDSYEQYF

j_gene: TRBJ2-7
d_gene: TRBD2
abundance: .
v_gene: TRBV27
CDR3nt: TGTGCCAGCAGCGTTCAGTGGGGACTAGCGGGAAAGTACGAGCAGTACTTC
CDR3aa: CASSVQWGLAGKYEQYF

j_gene: TRBJ2-7
d_gene: TRBD2
abundance: .
v_gene: TRBV18
CDR3nt: TGTGCCAGCCGGGCCGGACTAGCGGATTACGAGCAGTACTTC
CDR3aa: CASRAGLADYEQYF

j_gene: TRBJ1-4
d_gene: .
abundance: .
v_gene: TRBV5-1
CDR3nt: TGCGCCAGCAGCTTGGGGACAACTAATGAAAAACTGTTTTTT
CDR3aa: CASSLGTTNEKLFF

j_gene: TRBJ2-7
d_gene: .
abundance: once
v_gene: TRBV18
CDR3nt: TGTGCCAGCTCACGCACTACCGAGCAGTACTTC
CDR3aa: CASSRTTEQYF

j_gene: TRBJ2-7
d_gene: .
abundance: .
v_gene: TRBV28
CDR3nt: TGTGCCAGCAGTTTCAGGACTCAAAAGGTGGCCTACGAGCAGTACTTC
CDR3aa: CASSFRTQKVAYEQYF

j_gene: TRBJ2-1
d_gene: TRBD2
abundance: .
v_gene: TRBV7-9
CDR3nt: TGTGCCAGCAGCTCCCCCGCGGGACTAGATTTTGAGCAGTTCTTC
CDR3aa: CASSSPAGLDFEQFF

j_gene: TRBJ2-1
d_gene: TRBD2
abundance: .
v_gene: TRBV11-2
CDR3nt: TGTGCCAGCCGACTAGCGATATACAATGAGCAGTTCTTC
CDR3aa: CASRLAIYNEQFF

j_gene: TRBJ1-4
d_gene: .
abundance: .
v_gene: TRBV10-2
CDR3nt: TGCGCCAGCAGTCAGGGCTGGCTGGCAACTAATGAAAAACTGTTTTTT
CDR3aa: CASSQGWLATNEKLFF

j_gene: TRBJ2-1
d_gene: TRBD2
abundance: .
v_gene: TRBV15
CDR3nt: TGTGCCACCAGCAGGGGACTAGCGGGAGTTGGTGAGCAGTTCTTC
CDR3aa: CATSRGLAGVGEQFF

j_gene: TRBJ1-1
d_gene: .
abundance: .
v_gene: TRBV14
CDR3nt: TGTGCCAGCAGCCAAGTGGGGGGTCCCAACCATGAAGCTTTCTTT
CDR3aa: CASSQVGGPNHEAFF

j_gene: TRBJ1-1
d_gene: .
abundance: .
v_gene: TRBV27
CDR3nt: TGTGCCAGCAGTTATAATACTAACACTGAAGCTTTCTTT
CDR3aa: CASSYNTNTEAFF

j_gene: TRBJ1-6
d_gene: .
abundance: .
v_gene: TRBV4-1
CDR3nt: TGCGCCAGCAGCCCGGCCTCTAGACGGTCGTTGCCCCTCCACTTT
CDR3aa: CASSPASRRSLPLHF

j_gene: TRBJ2-5
d_gene: TRBD2
abundance: .
v_gene: TRBV18
CDR3nt: TGTGCCAGCTCACCGGGACTACAAGAGACCCAGTACTTC
CDR3aa: CASSPGLQETQYF

j_gene: TRBJ2-1
d_gene: .
abundance: once
v_gene: TRBV28
CDR3nt: TGTGCCAGCAGTTTACAGGGAGGATCAAATGAGCAGTTCTTC
CDR3aa: CASSLQGGSNEQFF

j_gene: TRBJ2-2
d_gene: TRBD1
abundance: .
v_gene: TRBV5-8
CDR3nt: TGTGCCAGCAGCCCCGGGACAGGCATAACCGGGGAGCTGTTTTTT
CDR3aa: CASSPGTGITGELFF

j_gene: TRBJ2-2
d_gene: .
abundance: .
v_gene: TRBV7-8
CDR3nt: TGTGCCAGCAGATGGACCGGAGGGACCGGGGAGCTGTTTTTT
CDR3aa: CASRWTGGTGELFF